The clone carrying this T cell receptor beta chain was counted a few times. The antigen is undetermined. This sample is drawn from a study of blood T cells in healthy people across ages. Background on the study: The capture of about one barcoded beta molecule per two T cells was achieved by template switching. Study-wide points: A conclusive naive versus antigen-experienced comparison was prevented by the unsorted PBMCs.

Aged about 6 to 95, donors were systemically healthy Caucasians from Russia. Combining a sample-barcoded 5' primer with a J-beta primer mix, a second PCR ran for about 6 to 12 cycles. TCRdb ran MiXCR on the 5' RACE reads and lists one entry per CDR3 protein. Found here are 950,000 to 1,200,000 distinct CDR3 sequences, more than 30% of them singletons; the top ten hold under 15%. Per the germline V gene, CDR1 is SGHTA and CDR2 is FQGNSA. Germline trimming cut 4 bases from V and 4 bases from J; bases unmatched to any gene: 9. This CDR3 has 16 amino acids. The sequencing sample was made of blood. The chain carries TRBV7-2 and TRBJ2-7; 11 bases fit TRBD2. This clonotype originated in a man between 18 and 35 years old in good health. The CDR3 region has the DNA TGTGCCAGCAGCTCCCTTCTAGCGGGGGGTGGATACGAGCAGTACTTC. Its protein is CASSSLLAGGGYEQYF. The full variable domain, with the rest looked up from reference TRBV7-2 and TRBJ2-7, is GAGVSQSPSNKVTEKGKDVELRCDPISGHTALYWYRQSLGQGLEFLIYFQGNSAPDKSGLPSDRFSAERTGGSVSTLTIQRTQQEDSAVYLCASSSLLAGGGYEQYFGPGTRLTVT.